The 3 T cell receptor beta chains below were found in one sample sequenced in a study of T cell repertoires in cytomegalovirus infection (dated by TCRdb to the late 2010s). Sequenced using an Illumina HiSeq 1500. The public reads were reanalyzed by TCRdb: fastp trimming at Q25, MiXCR alignment, in-frame beta chains only. Every entry covers one CDR3 protein and lists the most common genes and DNA from its rows. In all, the sample holds around 260,000 distinct CDR3 sequences, and approximately 9% of those were seen once. Roughly 16% of the sample lies in the top ten. Material: PBMCs. The receptors were sampled from a human donor in good health (CMV status not recorded). Some clones in this sample may be carry-over from other donors' samples.

This clonotype was found many times. The chain carries TRBV7-2 and TRBJ1-4, with 8 bases identical to TRBD1. The CDR3 contains 14 residues. The germline CDR1 and CDR2 sequences are SGHTA and FQGNSA. The J segment lost 8 bases and the V segment lost 4 bases, leaving 6 bases of the junction unmatched. The CDR3 sequence is CASSSQGAQEKLFF. The CDR3 DNA reads as TGTGCCAGCAGCTCTCAGGGGGCACAGGAAAAACTGTTTTTT.

The chain links TRBV7-8 to TRBJ1-1, with TRBD1 matching over 10 bases. The CDR3 spans 14 residues. Germline values: CDR1 SGHVS, CDR2 FQNEAQ. Germline trimming cut 7 bases from V and 5 bases from J; bases unmatched to any gene: 7. In DNA, the CDR3 is TGTGCCAGCAATCCCCGGACAGGGGGGACTGAAGCTTTCTTT. The encoded protein is CASNPRTGGTEAFF.

This clonotype has just a few counts. The rearrangement joins TRBV11-2 to TRBJ1-1; no reliable D call. The CDR3 has 15 amino acids. Germline CDR1 SGHAT, CDR2 FQNNGV. V was shortened by 3 bases and J by 1 base, with 12 bases between the two germline ends. The CDR3 here is CASSLLFRGNTEAFF. CDR3 in DNA: TGTGCCAGCAGCTTGCTTTTCCGGGGGAACACTGAAGCTTTCTTT.